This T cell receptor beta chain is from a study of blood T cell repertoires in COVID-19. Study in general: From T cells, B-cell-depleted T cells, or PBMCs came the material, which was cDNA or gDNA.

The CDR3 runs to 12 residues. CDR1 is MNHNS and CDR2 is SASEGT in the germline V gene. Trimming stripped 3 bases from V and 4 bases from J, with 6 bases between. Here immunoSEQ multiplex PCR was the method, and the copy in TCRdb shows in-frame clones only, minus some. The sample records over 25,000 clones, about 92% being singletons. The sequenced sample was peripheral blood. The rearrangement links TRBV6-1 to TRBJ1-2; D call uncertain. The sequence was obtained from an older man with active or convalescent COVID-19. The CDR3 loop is CASSDGGYGYTF. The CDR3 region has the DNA TGTGCCAGCAGTGATGGAGGCTATGGCTACACCTTC.